This entry lists 8 T cell receptor beta chains sequenced from one sample in a study of blood T cell repertoires in COVID-19. Libraries were prepared by immunoSEQ multiplex PCR; TCRdb keeps only in-frame clonotypes and omits some of them. Of approximately 210,000 clones listed, 75% to 90% are singletons. Sequenced input: peripheral blood. All receptors come from a human donor in a cohort sampled during active COVID-19.

V gene TRBV27 combines with J gene TRBJ2-3; 10 bases match TRBD2. The CDR3 is 15 amino acids. Germline V gives CDR1 MNHEY, CDR2 SMNVEV (reference sequence). The V segment lost 8 bases and the J segment 0 bases; nucleotides outside the gene matches: 5. CDR3 protein: CASAEREGSTDTQYF. The CDR3 DNA sequence: TGTGCCAGCGCGGAGCGGGAGGGGAGCACAGATACGCAGTATTTT.

This clone was detected only a few times. The CDR3 is CASSLGGPYSNQPQHF. DNA of the CDR3: TGTGCCAGCAGCCTCGGGGGTCCGTATAGCAATCAGCCCCAGCATTTT. This chain connects TRBV7-6 to TRBJ1-5, with TRBD1 as a possible D gene (5 bases). In germline, CDR1 is SGHVS, CDR2 FNYEAQ. The CDR3 has 16 amino acids. Trimming took 5 bases from V and 0 from J, leaving 14 bases between them.

The CDR3 nucleotides are TGCGCCAGCAGCCAAGCGGGGACTCACTCCTACGAGCAGTACTTC. Protein product: CASSQAGTHSYEQYF. The chain employs TRBV4-1 and TRBJ2-7, with D perhaps matching TRBD2 (6 bases). CDR3 size: 15 residues. CDR1 MGHRA and CDR2 YSYEKL come from the germline V gene. V dropped 1 base and J dropped 0 bases, with 10 bases sitting between them.

CDR3 in amino acids: CASSVDRNTEAFF. The CDR3 bases are TGTGCCAGCAGCGTCGACAGAAACACTGAAGCTTTCTTT. The chain carries TRBV9 and TRBJ1-1, with D possibly being TRBD1 (5 bases). CDR1 SGDLS and CDR2 YYNGEE come from the germline V gene. The germline V and J ends were trimmed by 2 bases and 2 bases, with 7 bases remaining between them. The CDR3 spans 13 residues.

The rearrangement joins TRBV7-3 to TRBJ2-7, with TRBD2 matching over 10 bases. The CDR3 has 15 residues. After removal of 4 bases from V and 3 bases from J, the junction contained 6 bases not matched to a gene. The germline V gene has CDR1 SGHTA and CDR2 FQGTGA. CDR3 amino acids: CASSSSGSPIYEQYF. DNA for the CDR3: TGTGCCAGCAGCTCTAGCGGGAGCCCCATCTACGAGCAGTACTTC.

The CDR3 DNA follows: TGTGCCAGCAGCCTCGGGACAGGTCGCGAAAAACTGTTTTTT. It codes for CASSLGTGREKLFF. V gene TRBV6-5 combines with J gene TRBJ1-4; the match to TRBD1 covers 8 bases. CDR1 MNHEY and CDR2 SVGAGI come from the germline V gene. Losses at the gene ends were 6 bases for V and 8 bases for J; bases not matched to a gene: 8. This CDR3 has 14 residues.

The chain employs TRBV5-1 and TRBJ1-6, with 9 bases identical to TRBD1. Germline V CDR1 and CDR2: SGHRS, YFSETQ. The ends lost 0 bases at V and 14 bases at J; junction bases unmatched: 3. The CDR3 is made up of 13 amino acids. The CDR3 bases are TGCGCCAGCAGCTTGGCCGGGGACAGGGCCCTCCACTTT. Amino acid sequence: CASSLAGDRALHF.

The rearrangement uses TRBV6-6 and TRBJ2-1, with 11 bases fitting TRBD2. This CDR3 has 15 amino acids. Germline assignment: CDR1 MNHNY and CDR2 SVGAGI (reference sequence). J was trimmed by 3 bases and V by 8 bases; bases with no gene match: 6. CDR3 region: CASGRGLAVYNEQFF. In DNA form, the CDR3 reads TGTGCCAGCGGTAGGGGACTAGCGGTCTACAATGAGCAGTTCTTC.